Detailed here is one TCR beta chain. What it binds is not known. The sample is drawn from a study of T cell responses to AZD1222 COVID-19 vaccine. CDR1 and CDR2 (germline): LGHNA, YSLEER. Trimming cost V 1 base and J 1 base, with 14 bases left between them. CDR3 size: 16 residues. Profiling relied on immunoSEQ multiplex PCR, and the TCRdb table lists in-frame clones only, not all of them. The data hold 120,000 or so clones, with roughly 90% observed a single time. The study's findings and limits: Breadth and depth of Spike-specific TCRs rose after two AZD1222 doses. Distributed over spike, vaccine-associated CD4 TCRs predominated at 160-218 and 743-854.

V is TRBV4-3 and J is TRBJ2-7; possibly TRBD1 for D (5 bases). This specimen was peripheral blood, taken on day 0 of AZD1222 vaccination. This clonotype originated in an adult in good health. The CDR3 protein is CASSQGWGTVSYEQYF. The CDR3 region has the DNA TGCGCCAGCAGCCAAGGGTGGGGCACGGTATCCTACGAGCAGTACTTC.